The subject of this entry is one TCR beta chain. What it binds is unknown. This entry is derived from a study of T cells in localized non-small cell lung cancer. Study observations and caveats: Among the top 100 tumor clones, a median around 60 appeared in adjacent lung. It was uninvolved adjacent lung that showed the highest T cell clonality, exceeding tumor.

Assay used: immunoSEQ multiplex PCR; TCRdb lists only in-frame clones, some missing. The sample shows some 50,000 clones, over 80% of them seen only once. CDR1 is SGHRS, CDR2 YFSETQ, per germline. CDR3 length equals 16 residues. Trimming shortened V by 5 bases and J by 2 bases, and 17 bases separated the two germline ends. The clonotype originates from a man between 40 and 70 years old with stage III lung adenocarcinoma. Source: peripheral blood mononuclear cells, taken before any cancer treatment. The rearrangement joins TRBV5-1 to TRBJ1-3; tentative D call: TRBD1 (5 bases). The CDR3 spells CASSPLGGETGNTIYF. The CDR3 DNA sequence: TGCGCCAGCAGTCCCCTGGGGGGAGAAACTGGAAACACCATATATTTT. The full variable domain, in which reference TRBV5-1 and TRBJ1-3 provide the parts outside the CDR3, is KAGVTQTPRYLIKTRGQQVTLSCSPISGHRSVSWYQQTPGQGLQFLFEYFSETQRNKGNFPGRFSGRQFSNSRSEMNVSTLELGDSALYLCASSPLGGETGNTIYFGEGSWLTVV.